This T cell receptor beta chain was sequenced during a study of vaccination effects on CD4 cells after COVID-19. Study-level information: Samples that were drawn after vaccination came a median of 72 days after the second dose. Study-level findings and limits: Within healthy vaccinees, only 1 of 255 vaccine-induced clones displayed cross-reactivity with common cold coronaviruses. Pronounced clonal contraction occurred in clones induced by infection and by vaccine late after vaccination.

The V and J ends lost 2 bases and 7 bases respectively, with 6 bases between them. CDR1 and CDR2 from the germline V gene are LNHDA and SQIVND (reference sequence). The length of the CDR3 is 12 residues. CD4+ T cells specific for antigen were expanded with viral peptide pools by the ViraFEST assay before sequencing. The culture ran for 10 days, and then CD4+ T cells were isolated. Each participant was given two doses of one vaccine (BNT162b2 or mRNA-1273). No vaccinee had earlier SARS-CoV-2 infection, and nucleocapsid antibodies were negative. Only in-frame clones appear in the TCRdb table, and some are missing; sequencing was by immunoSEQ multiplex PCR. The profile shows 30,000 to 40,000 clones, approximately 75% of them singletons. This clone turned up a few times. Its antigen is not identified.

The receptor was derived from a human donor who received a COVID-19 vaccine. The sequences come from CD4+ T cells from PBMCs cultured with HCoV-229E spike peptides, collected after COVID-19 vaccination. The rearrangement links TRBV19 to TRBJ2-1; no clear D gene. This CDR3 reads CASSIIRNEQFF. The CDR3 DNA is TGTGCCAGTAGTATAATTAGGAATGAGCAGTTCTTC.